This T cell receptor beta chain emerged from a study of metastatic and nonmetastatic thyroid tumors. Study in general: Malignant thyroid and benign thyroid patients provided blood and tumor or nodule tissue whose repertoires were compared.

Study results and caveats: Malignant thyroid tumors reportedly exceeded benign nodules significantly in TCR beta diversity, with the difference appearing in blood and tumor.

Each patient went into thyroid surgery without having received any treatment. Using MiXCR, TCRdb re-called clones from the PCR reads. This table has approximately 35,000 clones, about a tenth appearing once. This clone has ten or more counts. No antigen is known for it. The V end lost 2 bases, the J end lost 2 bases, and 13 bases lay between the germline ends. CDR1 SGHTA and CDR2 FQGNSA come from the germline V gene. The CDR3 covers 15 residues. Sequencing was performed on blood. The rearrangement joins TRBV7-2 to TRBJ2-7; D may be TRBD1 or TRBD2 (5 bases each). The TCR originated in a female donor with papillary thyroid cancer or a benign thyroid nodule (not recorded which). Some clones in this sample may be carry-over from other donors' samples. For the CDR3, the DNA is TGTGCCAGCAGCTTAATGGAAGGGACCACCTACGAGCAGTACTTC. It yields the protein CASSLMEGTTYEQYF.